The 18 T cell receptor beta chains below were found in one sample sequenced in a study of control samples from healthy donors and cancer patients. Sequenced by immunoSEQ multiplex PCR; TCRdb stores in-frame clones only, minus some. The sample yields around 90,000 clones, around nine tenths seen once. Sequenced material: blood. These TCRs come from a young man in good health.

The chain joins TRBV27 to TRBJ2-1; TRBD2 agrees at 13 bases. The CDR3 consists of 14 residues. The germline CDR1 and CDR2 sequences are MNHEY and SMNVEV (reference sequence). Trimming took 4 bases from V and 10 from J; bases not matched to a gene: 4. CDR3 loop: CASSWTSGGQEQFF. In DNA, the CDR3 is TGTGCCAGCAGTTGGACTAGCGGGGGACAAGAGCAGTTCTTC.

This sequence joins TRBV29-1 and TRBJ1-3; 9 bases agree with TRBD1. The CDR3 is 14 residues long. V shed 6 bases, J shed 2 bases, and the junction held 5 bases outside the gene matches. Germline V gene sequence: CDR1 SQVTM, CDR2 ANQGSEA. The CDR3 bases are TGCAGCGTCCCCGGGACAGGGCCTGGAAACACCATATATTTT. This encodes CSVPGTGPGNTIYF. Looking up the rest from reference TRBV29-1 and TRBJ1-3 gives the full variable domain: SAVISQKPSRDICQRGTSLTIQCQVDSQVTMMFWYRQQPGQSLTLIATANQGSEATYESGFVIDKFPISRPNLTFSTLTVSNMSPEDSSIYLCSVPGTGPGNTIYFGEGSWLTVV.

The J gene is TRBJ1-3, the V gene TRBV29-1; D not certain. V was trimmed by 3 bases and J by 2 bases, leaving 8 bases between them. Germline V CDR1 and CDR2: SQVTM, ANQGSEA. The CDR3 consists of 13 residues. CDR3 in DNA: TGCAGCGTTGAGTCCGGGGCTGGAAACACCATATATTTT. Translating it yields CSVESGAGNTIYF.

The CDR3: CASSRRGARTEAFF. The CDR3 DNA follows: TGTGCCAGCTCCAGGAGGGGGGCTAGGACTGAAGCTTTCTTT. The chain couples TRBV7-9 to TRBJ1-1; D may be TRBD1 (6 bases). The V end was cut by 8 bases, the J end by 5 bases, with 18 bases between. The CDR3 has 14 residues. Germline V gives CDR1 SEHNR, CDR2 FQNEAQ (reference sequence).

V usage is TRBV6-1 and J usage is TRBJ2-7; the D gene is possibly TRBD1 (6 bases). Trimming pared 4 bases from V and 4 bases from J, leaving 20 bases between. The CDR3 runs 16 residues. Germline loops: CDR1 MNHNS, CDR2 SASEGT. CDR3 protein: CASSARCERGTYEQYV. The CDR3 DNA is TGTGCCAGCAGTGCCCGCTGTGAGAGGGGGACATACGAGCAGTACGTC.

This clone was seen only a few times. This CDR3 reads CAISEPQGGTEAFF. CDR3 sequence (DNA): TGTGCCATCAGTGAACCACAGGGCGGAACTGAAGCTTTCTTT. The chain carries TRBV10-3 and TRBJ1-1; a weak D match, TRBD1 (6 bases). Germline values: CDR1 ENHRY, CDR2 SYGVKD. Deletions cut 3 bases from V and 5 bases from J, with 13 bases between. CDR3 size: 14 residues.

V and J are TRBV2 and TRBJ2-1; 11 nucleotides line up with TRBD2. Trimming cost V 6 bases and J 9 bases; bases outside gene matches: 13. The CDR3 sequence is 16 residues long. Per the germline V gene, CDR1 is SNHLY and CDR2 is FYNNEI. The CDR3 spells CASSDSGGARWSEQFF. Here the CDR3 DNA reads TGTGCCAGCAGCGATAGCGGGGGGGCGAGATGGAGTGAGCAGTTCTTC.

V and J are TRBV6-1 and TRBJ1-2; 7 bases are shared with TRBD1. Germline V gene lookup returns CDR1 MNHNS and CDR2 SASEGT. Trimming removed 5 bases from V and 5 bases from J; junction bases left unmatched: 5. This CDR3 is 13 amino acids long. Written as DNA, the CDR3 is TGTGCCAGCAGTTTAGGGGGCTCTTATGGCTACACCTTC. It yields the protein CASSLGGSYGYTF.

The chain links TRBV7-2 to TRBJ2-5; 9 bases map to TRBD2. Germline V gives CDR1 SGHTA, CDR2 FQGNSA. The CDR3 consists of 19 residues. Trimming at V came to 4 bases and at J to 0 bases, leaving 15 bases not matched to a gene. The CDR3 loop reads CASSSPGYSGGPYQETQYF. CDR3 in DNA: TGTGCCAGCAGCTCACCCGGTTATAGCGGGGGCCCGTACCAAGAGACCCAGTACTTC.

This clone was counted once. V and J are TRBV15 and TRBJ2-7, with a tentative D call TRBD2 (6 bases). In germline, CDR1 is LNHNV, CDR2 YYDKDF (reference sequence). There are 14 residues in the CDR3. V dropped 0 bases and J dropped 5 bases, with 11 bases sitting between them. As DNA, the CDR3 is TGTGCCACCAGCAGAGATCTCCCGGGGGACGAGCAGTACTTC. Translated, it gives CATSRDLPGDEQYF.

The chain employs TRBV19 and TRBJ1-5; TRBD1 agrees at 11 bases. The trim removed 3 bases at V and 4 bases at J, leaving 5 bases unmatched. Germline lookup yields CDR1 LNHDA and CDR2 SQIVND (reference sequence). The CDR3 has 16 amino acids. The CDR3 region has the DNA TGTGCCAGTAGTATCGGACAGGGGGCGGGAAATCAGCCCCAGCATTTT. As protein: CASSIGQGAGNQPQHF.

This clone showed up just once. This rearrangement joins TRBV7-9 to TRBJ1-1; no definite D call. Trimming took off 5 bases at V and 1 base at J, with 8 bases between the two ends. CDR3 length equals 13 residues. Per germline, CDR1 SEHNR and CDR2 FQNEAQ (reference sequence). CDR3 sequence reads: CASSLTSNTEAFF. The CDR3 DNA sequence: TGTGCCAGCAGCCTTACATCGAACACTGAAGCTTTCTTT.

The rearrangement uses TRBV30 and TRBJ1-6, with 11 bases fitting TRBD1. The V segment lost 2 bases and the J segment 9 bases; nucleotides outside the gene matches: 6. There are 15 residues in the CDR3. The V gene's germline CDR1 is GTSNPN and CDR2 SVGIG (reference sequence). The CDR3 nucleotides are TGTGCCTGGAGTATTTGGACAGGGGGCGCTTCACCCCTCCACTTT. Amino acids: CAWSIWTGGASPLHF. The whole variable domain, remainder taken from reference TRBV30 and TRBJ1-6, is SQTIHQWPATLVQPVGSPLSLECTVEGTSNPNLYWYRQAAGRGLQLLFYSVGIGQISSEVPQNLSASRPQDRQFILSSKKLLLSDSGFYLCAWSIWTGGASPLHFGNGTRLTVT.

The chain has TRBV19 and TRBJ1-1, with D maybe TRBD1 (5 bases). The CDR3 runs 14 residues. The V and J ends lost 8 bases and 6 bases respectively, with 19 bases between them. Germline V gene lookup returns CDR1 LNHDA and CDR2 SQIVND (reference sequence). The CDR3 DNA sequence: TGTGCCAGTCTACGGGCAGGGCTCTTCCCTGAAGCTTTCTTT. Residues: CASLRAGLFPEAFF.

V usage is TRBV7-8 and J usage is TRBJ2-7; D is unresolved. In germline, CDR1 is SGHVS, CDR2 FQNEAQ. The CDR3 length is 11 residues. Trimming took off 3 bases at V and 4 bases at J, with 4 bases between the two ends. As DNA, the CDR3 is TGTGCCAGCAGCTTGCAGTACGAGCAGTACTTC. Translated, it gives CASSLQYEQYF.

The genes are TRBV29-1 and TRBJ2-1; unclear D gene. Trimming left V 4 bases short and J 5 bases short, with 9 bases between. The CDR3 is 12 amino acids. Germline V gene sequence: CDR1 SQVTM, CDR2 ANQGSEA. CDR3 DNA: TGCAGCGTTGGGTTGGCTAACAATGAGCAGTTCTTC. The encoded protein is CSVGLANNEQFF.

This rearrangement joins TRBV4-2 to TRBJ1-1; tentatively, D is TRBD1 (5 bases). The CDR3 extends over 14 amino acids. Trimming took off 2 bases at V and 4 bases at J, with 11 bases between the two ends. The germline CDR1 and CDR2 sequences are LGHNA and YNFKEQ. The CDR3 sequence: CASSQRGGSTEAFF. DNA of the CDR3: TGTGCCAGCAGCCAACGGGGCGGGAGCACTGAAGCTTTCTTT.

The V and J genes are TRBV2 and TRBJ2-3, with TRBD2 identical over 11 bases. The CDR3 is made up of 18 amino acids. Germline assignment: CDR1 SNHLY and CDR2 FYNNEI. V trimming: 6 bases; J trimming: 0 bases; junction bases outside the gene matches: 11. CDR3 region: CASRTSGALPSSTDTQYF. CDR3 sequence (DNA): TGTGCCAGCAGGACTAGCGGGGCCTTACCCTCTAGCACAGATACGCAGTATTTT. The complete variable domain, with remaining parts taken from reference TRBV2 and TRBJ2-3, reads EPEVTQTPSHQVTQMGQEVILRCVPISNHLYFYWYRQILGQKVEFLVSFYNNEISEKSEIFDDQFSVERPDGSNFTLKIRSTKLEDSAMYFCASRTSGALPSSTDTQYFGPGTRLTVL.